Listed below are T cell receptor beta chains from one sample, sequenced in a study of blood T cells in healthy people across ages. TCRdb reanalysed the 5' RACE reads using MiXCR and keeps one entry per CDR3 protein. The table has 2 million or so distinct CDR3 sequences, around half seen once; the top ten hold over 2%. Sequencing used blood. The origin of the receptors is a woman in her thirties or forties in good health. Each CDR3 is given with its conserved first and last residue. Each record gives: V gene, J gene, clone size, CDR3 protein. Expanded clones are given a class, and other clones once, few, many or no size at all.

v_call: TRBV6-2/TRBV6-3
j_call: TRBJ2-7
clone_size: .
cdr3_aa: CASTVEVPEAVAYEQYF

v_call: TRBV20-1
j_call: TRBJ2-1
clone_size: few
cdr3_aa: CSAIVAGGPYNEQFF

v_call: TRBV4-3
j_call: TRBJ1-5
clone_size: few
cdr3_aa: CASSQECRRHPDQPQHF

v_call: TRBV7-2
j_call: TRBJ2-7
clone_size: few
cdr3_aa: CASSLGPGGPPYEQYF

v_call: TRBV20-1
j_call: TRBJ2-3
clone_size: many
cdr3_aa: CSARDPLAGSTDTQYF

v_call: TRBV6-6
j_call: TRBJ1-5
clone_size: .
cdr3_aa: CASSPDRGLYSNQPQHF

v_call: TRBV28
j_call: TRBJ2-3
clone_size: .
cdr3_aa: CASRQGGGDTQYF

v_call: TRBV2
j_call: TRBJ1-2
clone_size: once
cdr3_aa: CASSEAPEGYTF

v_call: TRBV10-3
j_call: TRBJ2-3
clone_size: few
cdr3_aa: CAISRTGNGPDTQYF

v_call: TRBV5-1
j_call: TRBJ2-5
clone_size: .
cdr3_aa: CASSLVGLVGGTPETQYF

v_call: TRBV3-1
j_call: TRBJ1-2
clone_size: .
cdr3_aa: CASSRGDSDYGYTF

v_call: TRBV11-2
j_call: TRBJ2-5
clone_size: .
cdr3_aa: CASSHRLDGRETQYF

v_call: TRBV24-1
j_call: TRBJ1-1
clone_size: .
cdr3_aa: CATGGAGNTEAFF

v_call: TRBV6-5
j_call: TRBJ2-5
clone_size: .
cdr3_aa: CASSYSSKGAWAGETQYF

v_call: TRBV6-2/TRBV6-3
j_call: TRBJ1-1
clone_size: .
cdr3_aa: CASSKGDRKGGMNTEAFF

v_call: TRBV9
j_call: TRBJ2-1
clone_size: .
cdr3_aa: CASSVESPNEQFF

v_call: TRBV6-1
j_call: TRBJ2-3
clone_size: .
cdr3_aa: CASSAGPPPDTQYF

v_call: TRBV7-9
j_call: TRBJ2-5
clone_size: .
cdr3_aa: CASSIMAGGTETQYF

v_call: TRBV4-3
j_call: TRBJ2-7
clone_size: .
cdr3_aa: CASSQDRQSFYEQYF

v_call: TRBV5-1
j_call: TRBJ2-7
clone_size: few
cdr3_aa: CASSLDPSRTYEQYF

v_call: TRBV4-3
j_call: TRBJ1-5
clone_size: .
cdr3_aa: CASGGGYDQPQHF

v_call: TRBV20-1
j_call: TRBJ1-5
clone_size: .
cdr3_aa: CSARGGSNNQPQHF

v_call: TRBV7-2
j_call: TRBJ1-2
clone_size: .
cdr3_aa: CASSPGDSLPANYGYTF

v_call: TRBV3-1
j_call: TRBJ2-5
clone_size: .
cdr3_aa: CASSQDIREGGETQYF

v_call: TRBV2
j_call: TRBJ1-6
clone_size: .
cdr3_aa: CASIFGTGASPLHF

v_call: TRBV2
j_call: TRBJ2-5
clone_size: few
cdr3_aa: CASSEGWAGETQYF

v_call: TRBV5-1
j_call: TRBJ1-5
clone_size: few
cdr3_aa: CASSLQGYSNQPQHF

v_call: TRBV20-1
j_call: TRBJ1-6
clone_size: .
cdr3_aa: CSGTATNSPLHF

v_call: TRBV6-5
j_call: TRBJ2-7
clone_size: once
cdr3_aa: CASGCEQYF

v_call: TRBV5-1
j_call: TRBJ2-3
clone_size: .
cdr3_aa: CASSAERGGTDTQYF

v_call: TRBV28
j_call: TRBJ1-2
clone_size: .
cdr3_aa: CASGWQLYGYTF

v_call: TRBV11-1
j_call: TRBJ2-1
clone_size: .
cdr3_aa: CASSLASVLAEHNEQFF

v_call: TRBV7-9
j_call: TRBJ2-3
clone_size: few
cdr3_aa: CASSPYTGTGPTDTQYF

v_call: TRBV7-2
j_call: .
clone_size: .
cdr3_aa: CASSLAPEPGTQYF

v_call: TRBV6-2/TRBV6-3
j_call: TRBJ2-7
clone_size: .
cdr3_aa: CASSYSEEGGEQYF

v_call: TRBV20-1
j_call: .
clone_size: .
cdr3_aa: CSARDLGQGYEQYF

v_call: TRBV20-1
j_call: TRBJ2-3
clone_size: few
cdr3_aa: CSARGRGAGNRDTQYF

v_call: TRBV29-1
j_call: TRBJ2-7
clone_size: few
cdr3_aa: CSVEARPGEAYEQYF

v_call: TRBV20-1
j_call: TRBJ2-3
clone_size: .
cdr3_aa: CSVPKLAADTQYF

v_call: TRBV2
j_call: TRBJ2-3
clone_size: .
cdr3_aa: CASRTSLSTDTQYF

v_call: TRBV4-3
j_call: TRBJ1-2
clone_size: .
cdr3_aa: CASSQGVGSYGYTF

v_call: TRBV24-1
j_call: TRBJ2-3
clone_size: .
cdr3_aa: CATSLDRRTDTQYF

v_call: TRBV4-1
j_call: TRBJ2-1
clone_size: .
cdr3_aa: CASSQVERGGWNEQFF

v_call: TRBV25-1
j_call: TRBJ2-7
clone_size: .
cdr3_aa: CASSEENRGQYEQYF